This record looks at one T cell receptor beta chain sequence and its context. The antigen remains unidentified. The sample comes from a study of cytomegalovirus exposure and HLA in healthy donors. Study-wide results and limits: In the analysis, some V segments, TRBV6-2 and TRBV6-3 included, were excluded as indistinguishable.

Trimming took 1 base from V and 2 from J, leaving 7 bases between them. The CDR3 is 14 amino acids. From germline, CDR1 is SEHNR and CDR2 FQNEAQ (reference sequence). A multiplex PCR was run with 60 Vbeta primers and 13 Jbeta primers. Data came from immunoSEQ multiplex PCR; TCRdb stores just in-frame clones and leaves some out. This sample has approximately 180,000 clones, with about 13% found just once. The chain couples TRBV7-9 to TRBJ2-3; possible D gene TRBD1, 5 bases. The TCR sequence derives from a man between 50 and 59 years old in good health and CMV-seropositive. The material sequenced was PBMCs. The DNA of the CDR3 is TGTGCCAGCAGCTTAGGGGGCATCACAGATACGCAGTATTTT. Protein sequence: CASSLGGITDTQYF.